This T cell receptor beta chain was identified in a study of beta chain features in type 1 diabetes. V was clipped by 4 bases and J by 3 bases, with 6 bases between them. This CDR3 comprises 11 residues. Germline CDR1 SQVTM, CDR2 ANQGSEA. Sequenced material consisted of expressed TCRB transcripts (all of the isolated RNA was reverse transcribed). The table came from immunoSEQ multiplex PCR; TCRdb's copy has only in-frame clones and leaves some out. The sample lists a few hundred thousand clones; more than 12% were seen once. The receptor was derived from a woman between 18 and 29 years old in good health. The sequenced sample consisted of naive CD4+ T cells from blood. The chain is built from TRBV29-1 and TRBJ1-1; D is unclear. The CDR3 protein is CSVVAHTEAFF. DNA of the CDR3: TGCAGCGTTGTGGCCCACACTGAAGCTTTCTTT.